This is a list of T cell receptor beta chains from one sample in a study of identical twins. TCRdb processed the 5' RACE reads anew with MiXCR; each CDR3 protein has one entry. Among just over 500,000 distinct CDR3 sequences, under 25% were seen once, and the ten largest hold about 0.91%. The same specimen was also included in a second study, on T cells expressing NK-cell markers.

Sequencing was carried out using CD4+ T cells sorted from blood. These receptors were taken from a woman younger than 35 in good health. Each CDR3 is given with its conserved first and last residue. A D gene is named only where the DNA matches it firmly. A clone size is listed for some rows: how often the clone was seen (once, few, many), or a class if it is expanded.

.,TRBJ1-3,TRBV10-2,few,CASRTGTPGNTIYF,TGCGCCAGCAGAACCGGGACCCCCGGAAACACCATATATTTT
.,TRBJ1-2,TRBV12-3/TRBV12-4,.,CASSFAQGIYGYTF,TGTGCCAGCAGTTTCGCTCAGGGGATCTATGGCTACACCTTC
TRBD2,TRBJ2-5,TRBV5-1,few,CASRMRRGGLQETQYF,TGCGCCAGCAGAATGAGGCGGGGGGGCCTTCAAGAGACCCAGTACTTC
.,TRBJ2-5,TRBV27,few,CARQVETQYF,TGTGCCAGACAAGTGGAGACCCAGTACTTC
.,TRBJ1-1,TRBV6-2/TRBV6-3,.,CASSGLLISMNTEAFF,TGTGCCAGCAGTGGACTCCTAATCTCGATGAACACTGAAGCTTTCTTT
.,TRBJ1-2,TRBV3-1,many,CASSQGPANYGYTF,TGTGCCAGCAGCCAAGGTCCAGCTAACTATGGCTACACCTTC
.,TRBJ1-1,TRBV20-1,few,CSARTGHMNTEAFF,TGCAGTGCTAGGACGGGGCACATGAACACTGAAGCTTTCTTT
TRBD1,TRBJ2-7,TRBV29-1,many,CSVRTGSYEQYF,TGCAGCGTAAGGACAGGGAGCTACGAGCAGTACTTC
.,TRBJ1-2,TRBV29-1,many,CSVEDLAGNYGYTF,TGCAGCGTTGAAGATCTAGCGGGGAACTATGGCTACACCTTC
.,TRBJ1-2,TRBV5-1,.,CASSPVGGARDGYTF,TGCGCCAGCAGCCCCGTGGGGGGGGCAAGGGACGGCTACACCTTC
TRBD2,TRBJ2-7,TRBV19,.,CASSIGLAVNEQYF,TGTGCCAGTAGTATCGGACTAGCGGTCAACGAGCAGTACTTC
.,TRBJ2-1,TRBV10-3,few,CAISERGENDEQFF,TGTGCCATCAGTGAAAGGGGCGAGAACGATGAGCAGTTCTTC